This TCR beta chain is from a study of shared clonotypes between healthy human individuals. In germline, CDR1 is MDHEN, CDR2 SYDVKM. CDR3 size: 10 residues. V was shortened by 10 bases and J by 5 bases, with 8 bases between the two germline ends. Unsorted PBMCs provided DNA that was sequenced on ten immunoSEQ deep assay plates. TCRdb's table, derived via immunoSEQ multiplex PCR, lists solely in-frame clones and lacks some. The repertoire includes hundreds of thousands of clones, 77% of them detected once, and approximately 12% sits in the top ten. The chain combines TRBV28 with TRBJ2-5, with D possibly TRBD2 on 5 matching bases. Material: PBMCs. The source of this sequence is a woman between 35 and 50 years old in good health. Some clones in this sample may be carry-over from other donors' samples. CDR3 protein: CATGGETQYF. In DNA form, the CDR3 reads TGTGCCACAGGAGGCGAGACCCAGTACTTC.